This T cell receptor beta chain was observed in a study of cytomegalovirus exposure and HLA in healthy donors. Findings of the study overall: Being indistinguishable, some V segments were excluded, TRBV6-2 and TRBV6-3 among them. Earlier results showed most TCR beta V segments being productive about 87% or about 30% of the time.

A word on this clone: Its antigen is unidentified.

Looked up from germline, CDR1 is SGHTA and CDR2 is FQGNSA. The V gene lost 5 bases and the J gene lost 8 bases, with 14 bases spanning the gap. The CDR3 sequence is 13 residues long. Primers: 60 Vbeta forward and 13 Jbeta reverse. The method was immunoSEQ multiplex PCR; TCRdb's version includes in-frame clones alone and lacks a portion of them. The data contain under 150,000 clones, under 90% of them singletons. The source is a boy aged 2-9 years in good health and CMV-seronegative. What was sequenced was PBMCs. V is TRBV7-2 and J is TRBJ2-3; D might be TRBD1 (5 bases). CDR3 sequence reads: CASSPTQQGTQYF. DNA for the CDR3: TGTGCCAGCAGCCCCACCCAGCAGGGTACGCAGTATTTT.